Sequencing of this T cell receptor (beta chain) was carried out in a study of cytomegalovirus exposure and HLA in healthy donors. Study-wide background: Earlier results showed 117 million unique TCR beta sequences derived from roughly 180 million T cells.

Use of 60 Vbeta and 13 Jbeta primers characterized the PCR. Only in-frame clones appear in the TCRdb table, and some are missing; sequencing was by immunoSEQ multiplex PCR. The sample records around 100,000 clones, 65% to 80% being singletons. J gave up 1 base and V 4 bases, and 10 bases lay outside the gene matches. Germline V CDR1 and CDR2: SGHVS, FQNEAQ. The CDR3 spans 16 residues. This clone was observed a few times. Antigen: not known. Study-wide results and limits: Reported results showed that the classifier diagnosed cytomegalovirus status with high specificity and sensitivity.

This clonotype was obtained from a woman aged 40 to 55 in good health and CMV-seronegative. The chain employs TRBV7-8 and TRBJ2-7; 7 positions agree with TRBD2. The source material was PBMCs. CDR3 region: CASSSTTASGSYEQYF. The CDR3 bases are TGTGCCAGCAGCTCCACGACTGCTAGCGGATCCTACGAGCAGTACTTC.